One and the same sample provided the 12 T cell receptor beta chains below, sequenced in a study of radiotherapy plus CTLA-4 blockade in lung cancer. Here immunoSEQ multiplex PCR was the method, and the copy in TCRdb shows in-frame clones only, minus some. The data show 45,000 to 75,000 clones, 70% to 80% seen once. Sequenced material: peripheral blood, taken from a patient treated with radiotherapy plus ipilimumab. These receptors were collected from a human donor with non-small cell lung cancer who had a partial response to radiotherapy plus ipilimumab.

The gene calls are TRBV6-6 and TRBJ1-1; D unresolved. The germline V and J ends were trimmed by 5 bases and 7 bases, with 8 bases remaining between them. The CDR3 is made up of 11 amino acids. Germline CDR1 and CDR2: MNHNY and SVGAGI (reference sequence). The DNA for the CDR3 is TGTGCCAGCAGTCAACAAGTTGAAGCTTTCTTT. Its translation: CASSQQVEAFF.

This clone has more than one count but fewer than ten. At the DNA level, this CDR3 is encoded by other sequences in the same sample as well. The genes are TRBV4-3 and TRBJ2-7; D possibly corresponds to TRBD1 (5 bases). Germline V CDR1 and CDR2: LGHNA, YSLEER. Trimming took 0 bases from V and 7 from J, leaving 10 bases between them. This CDR3 has 13 residues. The CDR3, as DNA: TGCGCCAGCAGCCAAGACAGGGTTACTGAGCAGTACTTC. Translated: CASSQDRVTEQYF.

This chain uses TRBV4-3 with TRBJ2-4, with D tentatively TRBD2 (7 bases). Germline V gene lookup returns CDR1 LGHNA and CDR2 YSLEER. The CDR3 is 16 residues long. V was clipped by 1 base and J by 3 bases, with 13 bases between them. DNA of the CDR3: TGCGCCAGCAGCCAAGGGGGGGGCTCGGGCAAAAACATTCAGTACTTC. Translated, it gives CASSQGGGSGKNIQYF.

There are a few counts of this clone. The gene calls are TRBV5-6 and TRBJ1-2, with D unclear. This CDR3 region has 16 residues. V dropped 0 bases and J dropped 1 base, with 13 bases sitting between them. CDR1 is SGHDT, CDR2 YYEEEE, per germline. The CDR3 region has the DNA TGTGCCAGCAGCTTGGTTGTCTCGGTCTTTAACTATGGCTACACCTTC. This translates into CASSLVVSVFNYGYTF.

This clone occurred a few times. The V and J genes are TRBV4-2 and TRBJ2-7; 7 nucleotides match TRBD2. The CDR3 contains 14 residues. Germline CDR1 is LGHNA and CDR2 is YNFKEQ. Trimming removed 1 base from V and 5 bases from J; junction bases left unmatched: 5. In DNA, the CDR3 is TGTGCCAGCAGCCAAGGGGGAGGGCAGGACGAGCAGTACTTC. The encoded protein is CASSQGGGQDEQYF.

This clone has just a few counts. The genes are TRBV5-4 and TRBJ2-1; TRBD1 agrees at 7 bases. CDR3 length: 16 amino acids. With V trimmed by 4 bases and J by 7 bases, 14 bases remained unmatched. CDR1 and CDR2 (germline): SGHNT, YYREEE (reference sequence). CDR3 sequence reads: CASSPPPLTGQNEQFF. DNA of the CDR3: TGTGCCAGCAGCCCCCCACCGCTGACAGGGCAGAATGAGCAGTTCTTC.

With regard to this clone: Within the sample, other DNA sequences also encode this same CDR3. The chain carries TRBV5-1 and TRBJ1-1; D not resolved. CDR1 is SGHRS, CDR2 YFSETQ, per germline. Trimming took off 0 bases at V and 2 bases at J, with 11 bases between the two ends. The CDR3 length is 15 residues. The CDR3 DNA reads TGCGCCAGCAGCTTGGAGCGAATCCCTAACACTGAAGCTTTCTTT. This translates into CASSLERIPNTEAFF. The full variable domain, with the rest looked up from reference TRBV5-1 and TRBJ1-1, is KAGVTQTPRYLIKTRGQQVTLSCSPISGHRSVSWYQQTPGQGLQFLFEYFSETQRNKGNFPGRFSGRQFSNSRSEMNVSTLELGDSALYLCASSLERIPNTEAFFGQGTRLTVV.

The V and J genes are TRBV29-1 and TRBJ1-2; no reliable D call. This CDR3 spans 12 amino acids. From germline, CDR1 is SQVTM and CDR2 ANQGSEA. Between the trimmed V and J ends, which lost 3 bases and 4 bases, there was a span of 9 bases. The CDR3 DNA reads TGCAGCGTTGAGATCAGTTCCTATGGCTACACCTTC. The encoded protein is CSVEISSYGYTF. Together with reference TRBV29-1 and TRBJ1-2, the CDR3 gives the full variable domain: SAVISQKPSRDICQRGTSLTIQCQVDSQVTMMFWYRQQPGQSLTLIATANQGSEATYESGFVIDKFPISRPNLTFSTLTVSNMSPEDSSIYLCSVEISSYGYTFGSGTRLTVV.

CDR3 protein: CASSLGGLAGTYEQYF. CDR3 DNA: TGTGCCAGCAGCTTAGGCGGGCTAGCGGGGACCTACGAGCAGTACTTC. This sequence joins TRBV7-8 and TRBJ2-5; 9 bases fit TRBD2. The end of the DNA is better explained by TRBJ2-7, so the J call may be wrong. Germline assignment: CDR1 SGHVS and CDR2 FQNEAQ. The CDR3 consists of 16 residues.

The CDR3 spells CASSLYSGGAGNEQFF. The CDR3 DNA is TGTGCCAGCAGTTTATATAGCGGGGGGGCAGGTAATGAGCAGTTCTTC. The chain joins TRBV27 to TRBJ2-1, with TRBD2 matching over 11 bases. The germline V gene encodes CDR1 MNHEY and CDR2 SMNVEV (reference sequence). This CDR3 comprises 16 residues. V gave up 1 base and J gave up 7 bases; unmatched junction bases: 6.

The chain couples TRBV5-4 to TRBJ2-7, with 8 bases that match TRBD2. The CDR3 spans 14 residues. The ends lost 4 bases at V and 7 bases at J; junction bases unmatched: 10. The V gene's germline CDR1 is SGHNT and CDR2 YYREEE (reference sequence). CDR3 bases: TGTGCCAGCAGCATCAGCGGGGGCGCGGGGGAGCAGTACTTC. Translating gives CASSISGGAGEQYF.

CDR3 amino acids: CSVEDPGQGYYEQYF. The CDR3 DNA reads TGCAGCGTTGAAGATCCTGGACAGGGTTACTACGAGCAGTACTTC. The chain has TRBV29-1 and TRBJ2-7, with 8 bases matching TRBD1. Germline CDR1 is SQVTM and CDR2 is ANQGSEA. The V segment lost 0 bases and the J segment 3 bases; nucleotides outside the gene matches: 7. CDR3 length: 15 amino acids.